The 28 T cell receptor beta chains given below trace back to one sample, sequenced in a study of CD8 T cells in ankylosing spondylitis. Using its own MiXCR run on the 5' RACE reads, TCRdb lists one record per CDR3 protein. The top ten hold about a third of the sample, which has 250,000 to 300,000 distinct CDR3 sequences, 15% to 20% seen once. Material for sequencing was blood, either unsorted or a sorted T cell fraction (not recorded which). All receptors derive from a male donor with ankylosing spondylitis or in good health (not recorded which).

This clonotype was counted a few times. The DNA for the CDR3 is TGTGCCAGCAGTGACGGGACAGGGTGGACCGGGGAGCTGTTTTTT. It translates to CASSDGTGWTGELFF. The chain uses TRBV25-1 and TRBJ2-2; 9 positions match TRBD1. J lost 5 bases, V lost 3 bases, and 4 bases had no gene match. CDR3 length equals 15 residues. Germline loops: CDR1 MGHDK, CDR2 SYGVNS.

J is TRBJ2-7 and V is TRBV11-2, with D unresolved. CDR1 and CDR2 (germline): SGHAT, FQNNGV. The V gene lost 3 bases and the J gene lost 3 bases, with 12 bases spanning the gap. This CDR3 contains 14 residues. The CDR3 region is CASSFGPSGYEQYF. DNA of the CDR3: TGTGCCAGCAGCTTTGGGCCTAGTGGCTACGAGCAGTACTTC.

This sequence joins TRBV9 and TRBJ2-2; TRBD2 matches at 11 bases. After removal of 4 bases from V and 0 bases from J, the junction contained 11 bases not matched to a gene. Germline V gene data show CDR1 as SGDLS and CDR2 as YYNGEE. The CDR3 is made up of 19 amino acids. The CDR3 sequence: CASSTRIATSGTNTGELFF. The CDR3 DNA reads as TGTGCCAGCAGCACCCGCATTGCGACTAGCGGGACGAACACCGGGGAGCTGTTTTTT.

J is TRBJ2-1 and V is TRBV7-9; TRBD2 agrees at 10 bases. Germline V gene data show CDR1 as SEHNR and CDR2 as FQNEAQ (reference sequence). The J segment lost 5 bases and the V segment lost 2 bases, leaving 3 bases of the junction unmatched. The CDR3 contains 15 residues. CDR3 region: CASSLTSGVNNEQFF. CDR3 DNA: TGTGCCAGCAGCTTAACTAGCGGGGTCAACAATGAGCAGTTCTTC.

The chain uses TRBV13 and TRBJ2-1, with 11 bases fitting TRBD2. V dropped 0 bases and J dropped 9; count of bases not matched to a gene: 10. The CDR3 is 17 amino acids. Looked up from germline, CDR1 is PRHDT and CDR2 is FYEKMQ (reference sequence). The CDR3 region is CASSLGGLAGGPGEQFF. CDR3 nucleotides: TGTGCCAGCAGCTTAGGGGGCCTAGCGGGAGGCCCGGGTGAGCAGTTCTTC. Using reference TRBV13 and TRBJ2-1 for the parts outside the CDR3, the full variable domain is AAGVIQSPRHLIKEKRETATLKCYPIPRHDTVYWYQQGPGQDPQFLISFYEKMQSDKGSIPDRFSAQQFSDYHSELNMSSLELGDSALYFCASSLGGLAGGPGEQFFGPGTRLTVL.

The rearrangement joins TRBV14 to TRBJ2-1, with a possible D match to TRBD1 (6 bases). Looked up from germline, CDR1 is SGHDN and CDR2 is FVKESK. CDR3 length: 12 amino acids. V was shortened by 2 bases and J by 8 bases, with 7 bases between the two germline ends. The CDR3 region has the DNA TGTGCCAGCAGCCAACCAGGGGATGAGCAGTTCTTC. Translation gives CASSQPGDEQFF.

The rearrangement joins TRBV29-1 to TRBJ2-5; maybe TRBD2 (6 bases). CDR3 length: 13 amino acids. Germline lookup yields CDR1 SQVTM and CDR2 ANQGSEA. V gave up 6 bases and J gave up 1 base, with 12 bases separating them. This CDR3 reads CSVVAVLQETQYF. CDR3 DNA: TGCAGCGTAGTAGCGGTTCTCCAAGAGACCCAGTACTTC.

V and J are TRBV5-1 and TRBJ2-3; D may be TRBD1 (5 bases). V lost 1 base and J 1 base, leaving 10 bases between the germline ends. The germline gives CDR1 SGHRS, CDR2 YFSETQ. This CDR3 spans 15 amino acids. In nucleotides, the CDR3 is TGCGCCAGCAGCTTGTGGCAGGGTGGCACAGATACGCAGTATTTT. This sequence encodes CASSLWQGGTDTQYF.

This clonotype has a handful of counts. The genes are TRBV5-1 and TRBJ2-7, with 8 bases fitting TRBD2. Per germline, CDR1 SGHRS and CDR2 YFSETQ. CDR3 length equals 15 residues. The trim removed 5 bases at V and 4 bases at J, leaving 11 bases unmatched. The CDR3 is CASSYTSGGGYEQYF. In DNA form, the CDR3 reads TGCGCCAGCAGTTATACTAGCGGAGGGGGATACGAGCAGTACTTC.

The V gene is TRBV12-3 or TRBV12-4, the J gene TRBJ1-4; a weak D match, TRBD1 (5 bases). The CDR3 runs to 14 residues. The V and J ends lost 4 bases and 4 bases respectively, with 10 bases between them. In DNA form, the CDR3 reads TGTGCCAGCAGTTCCGGCCAGGGTAATGAAAAACTGTTTTTT. It codes for CASSSGQGNEKLFF.

This clonotype was found a few times. The chain recombines TRBV11-2 with TRBJ2-7; TRBD2 matches 10 bases. The germline V gene encodes CDR1 SGHAT and CDR2 FQNNGV. There are 17 residues in the CDR3. Trimming removed 0 bases from V and 3 bases from J; junction bases left unmatched: 8. In DNA, the CDR3 is TGTGCCAGCAGCTTAGATGGGGTTAGCGGGGGGCTCTACGAGCAGTACTTC. It yields the protein CASSLDGVSGGLYEQYF.

The chain combines TRBV27 with TRBJ2-7; maybe TRBD2 (5 bases). The V end lost 3 bases, the J end lost 9 bases, and 24 bases lay between the germline ends. CDR1 is MNHEY, CDR2 SMNVEV, per germline (reference sequence). This CDR3 region has 16 residues. Here the CDR3 reads CASSFGGPTHKLGQYF. The DNA of the CDR3 is TGTGCCAGCAGTTTCGGTGGGCCAACTCACAAACTAGGGCAGTACTTC.

This chain connects TRBV6-5 to TRBJ2-5; 12 bases map to TRBD1. The CDR3 is 18 residues long. CDR1 MNHEY and CDR2 SVGAGI come from the germline V gene. The J segment lost 5 bases and the V segment lost 0 bases, leaving 10 bases of the junction unmatched. Here the CDR3 reads CASSYSFRGTGGSETQYF. CDR3 bases: TGTGCCAGCAGTTACTCATTCCGTGGGACAGGGGGCAGTGAGACCCAGTACTTC.

The genes are TRBV9 and TRBJ2-1; the D call may be TRBD1 or TRBD2 (5 bases each). V lost 2 bases and J lost 8, with 14 bases in between. CDR1 is SGDLS, CDR2 YYNGEE, per germline. CDR3 length: 14 amino acids. In nucleotides, the CDR3 is TGTGCCAGCAGCGTCAGCTGGGGGAACCATGAGCAGTTCTTC. Amino acids: CASSVSWGNHEQFF. Drawing the rest from reference TRBV9 and TRBJ2-1, the complete variable domain is DSGVTQTPKHLITATGQRVTLRCSPRSGDLSVYWYQQSLDQGLQFLIQYYNGEERAKGNILERFSAQQFPDLHSELNLSSLELGDSALYFCASSVSWGNHEQFFGPGTRLTVL.

The gene calls are TRBV20-1 and TRBJ2-1; possibly TRBD1 or TRBD2 for D (5 bases each). The length of the CDR3 is 12 residues. Trimming shortened V by 4 bases and J by 10 bases, and 14 bases separated the two germline ends. The germline V gene encodes CDR1 DFQATT and CDR2 SNEGSKA (reference sequence). The chain's CDR3 is CSATYEGPEQFF. CDR3 coding DNA: TGCAGTGCTACTTATGAGGGGCCCGAGCAGTTCTTC.

This clonotype came up a few times. J is TRBJ2-7 and V is TRBV7-2, with D possibly TRBD1 on 7 matching bases. The germline gives CDR1 SGHTA, CDR2 FQGNSA. Trimming took off 1 base at V and 6 bases at J, with 16 bases between the two ends. The CDR3 is 15 amino acids. CDR3 bases: TGTGCCAGCAGCTTAGATCTTCAGGGGGGTGCCGAGCAGTACTTC. Its translation is CASSLDLQGGAEQYF.

This clonotype was counted ten times or more. This chain uses TRBV19 with TRBJ2-3, with 7 bases identical to TRBD2. The V and J ends lost 7 bases and 3 bases, in that order; junction bases with no gene match: 7. CDR1 is LNHDA, CDR2 SQIVND, per germline (reference sequence). The CDR3 extends over 14 amino acids. The CDR3 nucleotides are TGTGCCAGTAATACCTACGGGGGGACAGATACGCAGTATTTT. As protein: CASNTYGGTDTQYF.

CDR3 DNA sequence: TGTGCCAGCAGTTGGGGTCTCACCGGGGACGAGCAGTACTTC. Translated, it gives CASSWGLTGDEQYF. The chain joins TRBV6-5 to TRBJ2-7, with D possibly being TRBD2 (5 bases). CDR1 is MNHEY, CDR2 SVGAGI, per germline. This CDR3 comprises 14 residues. Trimming took off 4 bases at V and 5 bases at J, with 15 bases between the two ends.

This clonotype was seen at least ten times. This sequence joins TRBV24-1 and TRBJ2-2, with 7 bases fitting TRBD2. This CDR3 is 16 amino acids long. The J segment lost 3 bases and the V segment lost 3 bases, leaving 6 bases of the junction unmatched. Germline V gene lookup returns CDR1 KGHDR and CDR2 SFDVKD. The CDR3 loop reads CATSDPERGHTGELFF. In DNA form, the CDR3 reads TGTGCCACCAGTGATCCAGAGCGGGGTCACACCGGGGAGCTGTTTTTT.

The rearrangement joins TRBV29-1 to TRBJ1-4, with D perhaps TRBD1 (5 bases). Germline V gives CDR1 SQVTM, CDR2 ANQGSEA. V was shortened by 6 bases and J by 13 bases, with 21 bases between the two germline ends. The CDR3 has 13 residues. The CDR3 protein is CSVTDMDAEGLFF. CDR3 DNA: TGCAGCGTGACGGACATGGATGCTGAGGGACTGTTTTTT.

The chain is built from TRBV2 and TRBJ2-7, with unresolved D. Germline V gene data show CDR1 as SNHLY and CDR2 as FYNNEI. The CDR3 is 15 amino acids. V dropped 1 base and J dropped 0 bases, with 10 bases sitting between them. CDR3 protein: CASSEDLPSSYEQYF. CDR3 coding DNA: TGTGCCAGCAGTGAAGATTTACCGAGCTCCTACGAGCAGTACTTC.

The chain joins TRBV10-3 to TRBJ1-2; possible D gene TRBD1, 5 bases. Trimming left V 3 bases short and J 0 bases short, with 11 bases between. This CDR3 comprises 15 residues. The germline V gene has CDR1 ENHRY and CDR2 SYGVKD. The CDR3, as DNA: TGTGCCATCAGTGACACACAGGCTCCTAACTATGGCTACACCTTC. The encoded protein is CAISDTQAPNYGYTF.

This clonotype was detected a few times. The chain recombines TRBV29-1 with TRBJ1-1; D is unresolved. This CDR3 is built from 12 residues. V was cut by 3 bases and J by 4 bases, with 9 bases left in between. Germline CDR1 and CDR2: SQVTM and ANQGSEA. In DNA, the CDR3 is TGCAGCGTTGACTCGTCGGGCACTGAAGCTTTCTTT. Protein product: CSVDSSGTEAFF.

This clonotype has a handful of counts. The chain joins TRBV5-1 to TRBJ2-7, with D tentatively TRBD2 (5 bases). The V gene lost 4 bases and the J gene lost 5 bases, with 13 bases spanning the gap. The germline gives CDR1 SGHRS, CDR2 YFSETQ. The CDR3 has 13 amino acids. CDR3 DNA sequence: TGCGCCAGCAGCGCGGGCGGCTTGCACGAGCAGTACTTC. Translating gives CASSAGGLHEQYF.

The chain carries TRBV16 and TRBJ1-4; D unclear. V was trimmed by 5 bases and J by 12 bases, leaving 10 bases between them. This CDR3 has 11 residues. Germline V CDR1 and CDR2: KGHSY, FQNENV. For the CDR3, the DNA is TGTGCCAGCAGCAACAGTCAGGAACTGTTTTTT. It codes for CASSNSQELFF.

The chain carries TRBV5-4 and TRBJ2-1; D unresolved. Germline V gene data show CDR1 as SGHNT and CDR2 as YYREEE (reference sequence). With 2 bases removed from V and 5 bases from J, the gap between germline ends came to 8 bases. The CDR3 is made up of 13 amino acids. CDR3 DNA sequence: TGTGCCAGCAGCTTCGGGTCCAACAATGAGCAGTTCTTC. This encodes CASSFGSNNEQFF.

The count of this clonotype is one. This rearrangement joins TRBV28 to TRBJ2-1, with D perhaps matching TRBD2 (5 bases). CDR3 size: 14 residues. CDR1 is MDHEN and CDR2 is SYDVKM in the germline V gene. Trimming removed 6 bases from V and 4 bases from J, with 13 bases in between. CDR3: CASRTRHEYNEQFF. In DNA, the CDR3 is TGTGCCAGCAGAACTAGGCACGAGTACAATGAGCAGTTCTTC.

This clonotype was seen more than once but under ten times. The chain carries TRBV19 and TRBJ2-3; D is unclear. Trimming left V 0 bases short and J 4 bases short, with 2 bases between. Germline-derived CDR1 and CDR2 are LNHDA and SQIVND (reference sequence). CDR3 length equals 12 residues. CDR3 loop: CASSIDSDTQYF. The CDR3 DNA reads TGTGCCAGTAGTATAGACTCAGATACGCAGTATTTT.